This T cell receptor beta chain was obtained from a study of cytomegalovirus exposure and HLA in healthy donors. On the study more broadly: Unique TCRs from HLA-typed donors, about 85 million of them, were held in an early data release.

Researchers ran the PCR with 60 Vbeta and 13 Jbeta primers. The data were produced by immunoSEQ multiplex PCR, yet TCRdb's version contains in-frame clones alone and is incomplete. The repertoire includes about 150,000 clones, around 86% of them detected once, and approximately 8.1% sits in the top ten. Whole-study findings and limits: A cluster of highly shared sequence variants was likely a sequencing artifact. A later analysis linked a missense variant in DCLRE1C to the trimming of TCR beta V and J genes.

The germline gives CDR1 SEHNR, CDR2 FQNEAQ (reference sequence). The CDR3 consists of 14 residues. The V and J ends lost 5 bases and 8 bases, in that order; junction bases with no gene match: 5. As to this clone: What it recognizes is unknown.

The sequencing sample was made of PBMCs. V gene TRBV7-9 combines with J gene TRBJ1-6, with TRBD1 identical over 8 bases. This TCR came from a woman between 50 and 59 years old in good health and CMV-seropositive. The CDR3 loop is CASSRQGIDSPLHF. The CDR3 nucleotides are TGTGCCAGCAGCCGACAGGGGATTGATTCACCCCTCCACTTT.